Listed here is a single T cell receptor (beta chain). These data originate in a study of blood T cell repertoires in COVID-19. Study in general: T cells, B-cell-depleted T cells, or PBMCs supplied cDNA or gDNA.

Recruitment covered 20 to 25 US areas and drew participants whose ages spanned roughly 18 to 89 years. Cohort placement rested on clinical history that participants reported themselves. J gave up 6 bases and V 2 bases, and 7 bases lay outside the gene matches. This CDR3 comprises 15 residues. Germline V gives CDR1 SGDLS, CDR2 YYNGEE. Per the authors' pipeline: Amplified reference gene primers provided the basis for estimating nucleated cell counts. The protocol was immunoSEQ multiplex PCR, while the TCRdb copy is restricted to in-frame clones and leaves out a portion. That table is the source of V, J and clone size, and D and trimming were worked out from the DNA. The sample yields roughly 260,000 clones, 90% to 95% seen once.

The sequence was obtained from a human donor in a cohort exposed to, infected with or recovered from COVID-19 (not recorded which). The donor label of this sample is uncertain. The source material was PBMCs or T cells enriched from blood (not recorded which). The V and J genes are TRBV9 and TRBJ2-1; 8 bases align to TRBD2. CDR3 sequence (DNA): TGTGCCAGCAGCGTCTGGGGGGGACTAGGCAATGAGCAGTTCTTC. Its protein is CASSVWGGLGNEQFF.